This TCR beta chain was profiled in a study of blood T cells in healthy people across ages. This clonotype was counted a few times. Its target is unknown. The second PCR ran roughly 6 to 12 cycles with a sample-barcoded 5' primer and J-beta primers. TCRdb ran MiXCR on the 5' RACE reads and lists one entry per CDR3 protein. The repertoire holds some 920,000 distinct CDR3 sequences, approximately 50% seen once, with roughly 23% in the top ten. Findings and limits, study-wide: Per-million-T-cell TCR beta diversity fell roughly linearly with age.

V lost 0 bases to trimming and J lost 2 bases; unmatched junction nucleotides: 13. There are 18 residues in the CDR3. Germline assignment: CDR1 DFQATT and CDR2 SNEGSKA (reference sequence). Total RNA, at least 5.5 micrograms per sample, was extracted from PBMCs. Sequencing input: blood. This clonotype was sampled from a woman aged 60-75 years in good health. V and J are TRBV20-1 and TRBJ2-4; 7 bases fit TRBD2. This chain's CDR3 is CSARDGREAGATKNIQYF. As DNA, the CDR3 is TGCAGTGCTAGAGATGGAAGGGAGGCGGGAGCAACCAAAAACATTCAGTACTTC.